This TCR beta chain was profiled in a study of beta chain features in type 1 diabetes. V was shortened by 3 bases and J by 2 bases, with 16 bases between the two germline ends. The CDR3 loop spans 16 amino acids. Per germline, CDR1 SEHNR and CDR2 FQNEAQ (reference sequence). Reverse transcribing all isolated RNA meant expressed TCRB transcripts were sequenced. Some clones are missing from TCRdb's copy, which holds only in-frame ones; the method was immunoSEQ multiplex PCR. The sample records under 50,000 clones, about half being singletons. Sequencing used Tregs from blood. V is TRBV7-9 and J is TRBJ2-5; weak D call: TRBD2 (6 bases). The sequence was obtained from a woman aged 18 to 35 in good health. The CDR3 loop reads CASSFTLGGTQETQYF. CDR3 nucleotides: TGTGCCAGCAGCTTTACCTTGGGGGGAACGCAAGAGACCCAGTACTTC.